Below are 31 T cell receptor beta chains sequenced from a single sample in a study of blood T cells in healthy people across ages. It was with a sample-barcoded 5' primer and a J-beta primer mix that a second PCR of roughly 6 to 12 cycles was run. MiXCR, applied by TCRdb to the 5' RACE reads, yields one record per CDR3 protein. This sample has more than 1.4 million distinct CDR3 sequences, with approximately 42% found just once. The specimen sequenced was blood. These receptors originate from a young woman in good health.

The rearrangement joins TRBV28 to TRBJ2-5; no definite D call. The J call may be faulty, since TRBJ2-7 better matches the DNA end. The CDR3 has 15 residues. Germline V lookup: CDR1 MDHEN, CDR2 SYDVKM. This CDR3 is CASSLSASPNAEQYF. CDR3 nucleotides: TGTGCCAGCAGTTTATCAGCCTCCCCCAACGCCGAGCAGTACTTC.

The sample holds a few counts of this clonotype. The chain employs TRBV20-1 and TRBJ1-6; a weak D match, TRBD1 (5 bases). This CDR3 region has 15 residues. Looked up from germline, CDR1 is DFQATT and CDR2 is SNEGSKA (reference sequence). Trimming took 3 bases from V and 9 from J, leaving 18 bases between them. The CDR3 nucleotides are TGCAGTGCTAGTGGGGACCTGGTACTAAGTTCACCCCTCCACTTT. As protein: CSASGDLVLSSPLHF.

The chain uses TRBV25-1 and TRBJ2-3; no clear D gene. V was trimmed by 8 bases and J by 4 bases, leaving 4 bases between them. The CDR3 has 10 residues. From germline, CDR1 is MGHDK and CDR2 SYGVNS. Here the CDR3 reads CASDADTQYF. The DNA of the CDR3 is TGTGCCAGCGATGCAGATACGCAGTATTTT.

The chain links TRBV3-1 to TRBJ1-1, with unresolved D. V was clipped by 3 bases and J by 6 bases, with 11 bases between them. The germline gives CDR1 LGHDT, CDR2 YNNKEL (reference sequence). The CDR3 extends over 13 amino acids. CDR3 residues: CASSQIDGAEAFF. The CDR3 DNA follows: TGTGCCAGCAGCCAGATAGACGGGGCTGAAGCTTTCTTT.

This clonotype appeared a few times. V usage is TRBV20-1 and J usage is TRBJ2-5; unclear D gene. The CDR3 is made up of 15 amino acids. V lost 1 base to trimming and J lost 0 bases, with 12 bases between them. Germline CDR1 reads DFQATT; CDR2 reads SNEGSKA (reference sequence). DNA for the CDR3: TGCAGTGCTAGAGGACACCAAGAAGACCAAGAGACCCAGTACTTC. The encoded protein is CSARGHQEDQETQYF.

The rearrangement joins TRBV6-5 to TRBJ2-3; D may be TRBD1 or TRBD2 (5 bases each). Germline V CDR1 and CDR2: MNHEY, SVGAGI. The CDR3 is 19 amino acids. V was clipped by 2 bases and J by 1 base, with 22 bases between them. DNA for the CDR3: TGTGCCAGCAGTTACGTCTTAAGCGGAAGGGGAGAGGGCACAGATACGCAGTATTTT. Amino acids: CASSYVLSGRGEGTDTQYF.

The chain has TRBV27 and TRBJ2-3, with TRBD2 matching 11 bases. V shed 2 bases and J 0 bases; nucleotides not matched to a gene: 7. CDR3 length: 18 residues. The V gene's germline CDR1 is MNHEY and CDR2 SMNVEV (reference sequence). The chain's CDR3 is CASSLLAGGAASTDTQYF. CDR3 in DNA: TGTGCCAGCAGTTTACTAGCGGGAGGAGCAGCTAGCACAGATACGCAGTATTTT.

The chain couples TRBV24-1 to TRBJ2-7; 7 bases are a match to TRBD1. Germline trimming cut 5 bases from V and 4 bases from J; bases unmatched to any gene: 4. The CDR3 sequence is 13 residues long. From germline, CDR1 is KGHDR and CDR2 SFDVKD. DNA of the CDR3: TGTGCCACCAGTGGCCCGGGACAGTACGAGCAGTACTTC. It specifies CATSGPGQYEQYF.

V usage is TRBV9 and J usage is TRBJ2-3; D gene unclear. This CDR3 spans 13 amino acids. In germline, CDR1 is SGDLS, CDR2 YYNGEE. The V and J ends lost 0 bases and 2 bases respectively, with 4 bases between them. DNA for the CDR3: TGTGCCAGCAGCGTAGTTTACACAGATACGCAGTATTTT. Protein product: CASSVVYTDTQYF.

The V gene is TRBV13, the J gene TRBJ2-3; D uncertain. The CDR3 consists of 14 residues. The V gene lost 5 bases and the J gene lost 1 base, with 10 bases spanning the gap. Germline CDR1 and CDR2: PRHDT and FYEKMQ (reference sequence). CDR3 amino acids: CASSIRQGTDTQYF. The DNA for the CDR3 is TGTGCCAGCAGCATCCGGCAGGGCACAGATACGCAGTATTTT.

The gene calls are TRBV25-1 and TRBJ2-1, with 14 bases fitting TRBD2. Germline-derived CDR1 and CDR2 are MGHDK and SYGVNS. The CDR3 loop spans 16 amino acids. Germline trimming cut 0 bases from V and 8 bases from J; bases unmatched to any gene: 3. In nucleotides, the CDR3 is TGTGCCAGCAGTGAATATCGACTAGCGGGAGGGGATGAGCAGTTCTTC. Translation gives CASSEYRLAGGDEQFF. The full variable domain, with the rest looked up from reference TRBV25-1 and TRBJ2-1, is EADIYQTPRYLVIGTGKKITLECSQTMGHDKMYWYQQDPGMELHLIHYSYGVNSTEKGDLSSESTVSRIRTEHFPLTLESARPSHTSQYLCASSEYRLAGGDEQFFGPGTRLTVL.

The chain recombines TRBV3-1 with TRBJ2-1; the D gene is possibly TRBD2 (5 bases). This CDR3 region has 14 residues. Trimming shortened V by 1 base and J by 10 bases, and 14 bases separated the two germline ends. CDR1 is LGHDT and CDR2 is YNNKEL in the germline V gene (reference sequence). The CDR3 reads CASSQAEGIYEQFF. CDR3 DNA sequence: TGTGCCAGCAGCCAAGCTGAGGGAATCTACGAGCAGTTCTTC.

The chain employs TRBV20-1 and TRBJ1-6, with 9 bases that match TRBD1. Per germline, CDR1 DFQATT and CDR2 SNEGSKA (reference sequence). V lost 6 bases and J lost 9; bases outside the gene matches: 6. CDR3 length: 13 amino acids. CDR3 in DNA: TGCAGTGCCCGGGGGGACAGGGTTTCACCCCTCCACTTT. Amino acids: CSARGDRVSPLHF.

V gene TRBV6-1 combines with J gene TRBJ1-1; TRBD1 agrees at 8 bases. The J segment lost 4 bases and the V segment lost 0 bases, leaving 7 bases of the junction unmatched. CDR1 and CDR2 from the germline V gene are MNHNS and SASEGT. The CDR3 has 16 amino acids. The CDR3 nucleotides read TGTGCCAGCAGTGAAGCAGTGGCAGGGGGCGGCACTGAAGCTTTCTTT. It codes for CASSEAVAGGGTEAFF.

This rearrangement joins TRBV11-2 to TRBJ2-3; TRBD2 agrees at 9 bases. The germline V gene encodes CDR1 SGHAT and CDR2 FQNNGV. CDR3 length equals 16 residues. With 5 bases clipped from V and 3 bases from J, the junction kept 9 bases outside the gene matches. CDR3 bases: TGTGCCAGCAGCCAACGCCGCGGGGGGGGGACAGATACGCAGTATTTT. Amino acids: CASSQRRGGGTDTQYF.

V gene TRBV20-1 combines with J gene TRBJ2-1; D is unresolved. CDR3 length equals 15 residues. V was trimmed by 5 bases and J by 4 bases, leaving 18 bases between them. Looked up from germline, CDR1 is DFQATT and CDR2 is SNEGSKA (reference sequence). CDR3 bases: TGCAGTGCTCCTCGGGCCGTCCTGACTTACAATGAGCAGTTCTTC. It yields the protein CSAPRAVLTYNEQFF.

This sequence joins TRBV20-1 and TRBJ2-6, with a tentative D call TRBD1 (5 bases). This CDR3 has 16 amino acids. Germline values: CDR1 DFQATT, CDR2 SNEGSKA (reference sequence). Trimming removed 6 bases from V and 0 bases from J, with 15 bases in between. This CDR3 is CSADNGRDSGANVLTF. The CDR3 DNA reads TGCAGTGCCGACAATGGCAGGGACTCTGGGGCCAACGTCCTGACTTTC.

This clonotype was found a few times. The J gene is TRBJ1-4, the V gene TRBV20-1, with TRBD1 matching over 7 bases. Germline CDR1 and CDR2: DFQATT and SNEGSKA (reference sequence). Trimming removed 6 bases from V and 5 bases from J; junction bases left unmatched: 6. The CDR3 is 13 amino acids. DNA of the CDR3: TGCAGTGCCCAGACAGGGAAGAATGAAAAACTGTTTTTT. Protein: CSAQTGKNEKLFF.

This clonotype occurred a few times. This chain uses TRBV28 with TRBJ1-2; a weak D match, TRBD1 (5 bases). V was clipped by 1 base and J by 2 bases, with 8 bases between them. CDR1 MDHEN and CDR2 SYDVKM come from the germline V gene. There are 14 residues in the CDR3. CDR3 nucleotides: TGTGCCAGCAGTTTATACGGGGCGAACTATGGCTACACCTTC. Translated, it gives CASSLYGANYGYTF.

This clonotype was recorded a few times. The gene calls are TRBV4-1 and TRBJ2-7; D gene uncertain. The CDR3 contains 16 residues. CDR1 and CDR2 from the germline V gene are MGHRA and YSYEKL. V lost 2 bases and J 0 bases, leaving 14 bases between the germline ends. Here the CDR3 reads CASSQYLGNPSYEQYF. The CDR3 nucleotides read TGCGCCAGCAGCCAATATCTAGGGAACCCCTCCTACGAGCAGTACTTC.

The chain carries TRBV2 and TRBJ2-5; D unclear. The germline V and J ends were trimmed by 6 bases and 5 bases, with 7 bases remaining between them. Germline assignment: CDR1 SNHLY and CDR2 FYNNEI. The CDR3 consists of 11 residues. In DNA, the CDR3 is TGTGCCAGCAGAGGCCTGGAGACCCAGTACTTC. It specifies CASRGLETQYF. The complete variable domain, with remaining parts taken from reference TRBV2 and TRBJ2-5, reads EPEVTQTPSHQVTQMGQEVILRCVPISNHLYFYWYRQILGQKVEFLVSFYNNEISEKSEIFDDQFSVERPDGSNFTLKIRSTKLEDSAMYFCASRGLETQYFGPGTRLLVL.

This clonotype has only one observation. V and J are TRBV2 and TRBJ2-1, with D tentatively TRBD2 (8 bases). Trimming shortened V by 4 bases and J by 10 bases, and 14 bases separated the two germline ends. The CDR3 sequence is 13 residues long. Germline lookup yields CDR1 SNHLY and CDR2 FYNNEI. The CDR3 reads CASSGQGGREQFF. In DNA form, the CDR3 reads TGTGCCAGCAGTGGACAGGGCGGGAGGGAGCAGTTCTTC. Variable domain in full (rest from reference TRBV2 and TRBJ2-1): EPEVTQTPSHQVTQMGQEVILRCVPISNHLYFYWYRQILGQKVEFLVSFYNNEISEKSEIFDDQFSVERPDGSNFTLKIRSTKLEDSAMYFCASSGQGGREQFFGPGTRLTVL.

The chain is built from TRBV7-4 and TRBJ2-5; D remains unclear. CDR3 length: 16 residues. With 2 bases removed from V and 5 bases from J, the gap between germline ends came to 18 bases. Germline V gives CDR1 SGHVT, CDR2 SQSDAQ. DNA for the CDR3: TGTGCCAGCAGCTTAACAGAGACTTGCCTCAAGGAGACCCAGTACTTC. It is translated as CASSLTETCLKETQYF.

V is TRBV7-2 and J is TRBJ2-3; D possibly corresponds to TRBD2 (7 bases). This CDR3 is built from 18 residues. The V and J ends lost 1 base and 9 bases respectively, with 26 bases between them. CDR1 SGHTA and CDR2 FQGNSA come from the germline V gene. The CDR3 sequence: CASSLVGSGGITGGTQYF. The CDR3 DNA sequence: TGTGCCAGCAGCTTAGTTGGTAGCGGCGGCATCACGGGGGGCACGCAGTATTTT.

The chain joins TRBV28 to TRBJ2-4; D assignment may be TRBD1 or TRBD2 (6 bases each). The J call is in doubt because the DNA end fits TRBJ2-7 better. Germline-derived CDR1 and CDR2 are MDHEN and SYDVKM. CDR3 length: 15 amino acids. The CDR3 loop is CASSLGGEVGYEQYF. The DNA of the CDR3 is TGTGCCAGCAGTTTGGGGGGCGAGGTGGGGTACGAGCAGTACTTC.

This clonotype was picked up a small number of times. The chain combines TRBV4-2 with TRBJ2-1; perhaps TRBD2 as D (6 bases). Germline V gives CDR1 LGHNA, CDR2 YNFKEQ. Trimming shortened V by 2 bases and J by 15 bases, and 17 bases separated the two germline ends. CDR3 length equals 13 residues. The CDR3 DNA reads TGTGCCAGCAGCCAATTCGAACTAGCCCGCTGGTTCTTC. Its translation: CASSQFELARWFF.

The chain is built from TRBV27 and TRBJ2-7; a possible D gene is TRBD2 (6 bases). V lost 6 bases, J lost 4 bases, and 13 bases lay in between. The length of the CDR3 is 13 residues. CDR1 and CDR2 (germline): MNHEY, SMNVEV (reference sequence). In nucleotides, the CDR3 is TGTGCCAGCAGGACTAGAGGGCCTTACGAGCAGTACTTC. As protein: CASRTRGPYEQYF.

This clonotype has more than one count but fewer than ten. The rearrangement joins TRBV29-1 to TRBJ2-5, with 12 bases lining up with TRBD2. The CDR3 spans 15 residues. V lost 5 bases, J lost 1 base, and 5 bases stayed unmatched. Germline values: CDR1 SQVTM, CDR2 ANQGSEA. The CDR3 DNA reads TGCAGCGTTAAGAGACTAGCGGGAGCCCAAGAGACCCAGTACTTC. Its protein is CSVKRLAGAQETQYF.

V usage is TRBV21-1 and J usage is TRBJ1-5. TRBV21-1 is a known pseudogene. This CDR3 has 18 residues. The CDR3 bases are TGTGCCAGCAGCTCTGTCAGACCGGGCAAACTATGCGGTCAGCCCCAGCATTTT. The encoded protein is CASSSVRPGKLCGQPQHF.

V is TRBV20-1 and J is TRBJ1-4; the match to TRBD1 covers 7 bases. This CDR3 has 15 residues. Germline V gene sequence: CDR1 DFQATT, CDR2 SNEGSKA (reference sequence). The trim removed 0 bases at V and 5 bases at J, leaving 6 bases unmatched. The CDR3 DNA follows: TGCAGTGCTAGAGATCGGGGCAGGGGGAATGAAAAACTGTTTTTT. Amino acid sequence: CSARDRGRGNEKLFF.

In this sample, this clonotype turned up a few times. This chain connects TRBV3-1 to TRBJ1-2; no definite D call. Trimming shortened V by 1 base and J by 2 bases, and 14 bases separated the two germline ends. Germline V gene lookup returns CDR1 LGHDT and CDR2 YNNKEL (reference sequence). The length of the CDR3 is 16 residues. In DNA, the CDR3 is TGTGCCAGCAGCCAAGCGGCGACGGGAGCGAACTATGGCTACACCTTC. It yields the protein CASSQAATGANYGYTF.